This record concerns one T cell receptor (beta chain) sequence. No antigen is known for it. TCR alpha and beta CDR3s were amplified from mRNA by semiquantitative ARM-PCR. ARM-PCR used tagged nested gene-specific primers, then communal superprimers for exponential amplification. TCRdb passed the multiplex PCR reads through MiXCR, listing each CDR3 protein once. The sample yields roughly 15,000 distinct CDR3 sequences, over 50% seen once. The data originate from a study of relationships among human T cell subsets. Study outcomes and limitations: Over 60% of CD8+ cytotoxic sequences were in clones over 100 reads; regulatory and Th2 had few.

CD4+CD25+ regulatory T cells came from anti-CD25 bead selection of positively selected CD4+ cells. Subset-specific monoclonal antibody beads were used to isolate T cell subsets. Germline CDR1 and CDR2: DFQATT and SNEGSKA (reference sequence). The V gene lost 6 bases and the J gene lost 0 bases, with 12 bases spanning the gap. The CDR3 consists of 14 residues. Sequenced: Tregs sorted from blood. This sequence was found in a man between 35 and 55 years old in good health. V is TRBV20-1 and J is TRBJ1-5, with D hard to call. The CDR3 sequence is CSAEDVYSNQPQHF. The CDR3 DNA follows: TGCAGTGCCGAAGACGTTTATAGCAATCAGCCCCAGCATTTT.